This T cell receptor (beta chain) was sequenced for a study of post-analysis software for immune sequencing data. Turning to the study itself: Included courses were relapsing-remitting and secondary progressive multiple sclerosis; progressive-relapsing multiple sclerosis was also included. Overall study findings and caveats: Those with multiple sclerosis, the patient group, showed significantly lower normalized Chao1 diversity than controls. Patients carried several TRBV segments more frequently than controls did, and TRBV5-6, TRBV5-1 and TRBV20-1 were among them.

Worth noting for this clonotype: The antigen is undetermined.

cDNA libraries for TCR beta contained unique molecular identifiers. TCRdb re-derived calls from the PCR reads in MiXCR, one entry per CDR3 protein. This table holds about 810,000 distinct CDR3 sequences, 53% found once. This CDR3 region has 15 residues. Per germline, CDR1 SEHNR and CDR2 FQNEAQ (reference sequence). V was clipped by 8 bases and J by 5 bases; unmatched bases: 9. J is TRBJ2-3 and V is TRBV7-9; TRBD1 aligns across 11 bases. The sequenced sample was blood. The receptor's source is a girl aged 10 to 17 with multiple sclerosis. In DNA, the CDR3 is TGTGCCAGCGGACCGGGACAGGGGGTGGAAGATACGCAGTATTTT. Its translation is CASGPGQGVEDTQYF.